This T cell receptor beta chain emerged from a study of T cells in Graves' hyperthyroidism and ophthalmopathy. Germline assignment: CDR1 SNHLY and CDR2 FYNNEI. There are 16 residues in the CDR3. V gave up 7 bases and J gave up 8 bases; unmatched junction bases: 16. Broader study findings: Blood shared most expanded thyroid clonotypes above 0.001.

This clonotype has ten or more counts. Its antigen is currently unknown. Template material for amplifying TCR beta CDR3 regions consisted of RNA transcripts. The study used the HTBI primer set for a first-round RT-PCR of the TCR CDR3. TCRdb reprocessed the multiplex PCR reads with MiXCR, giving one entry per CDR3 protein. The table lists around 55,000 distinct CDR3 sequences, approximately 52% of them singletons. Sequenced: blood. The chain links TRBV2 to TRBJ1-4; 7 nucleotides align to TRBD1. This sequence was found in a woman between 50 and 59 years old with Graves' ophthalmopathy. CDR3 in DNA: TGTGCCAGCATCAAACTACCGGGACAGAGTGGAGAAAAACTGTTTTTT. Protein: CASIKLPGQSGEKLFF.